This TCR beta chain came from a study of blood T cell repertoires in COVID-19. For the study at large: Whether acute or convalescent, the COVID-19 samples came from the United States, Italy and Spain. In each case, the material was cDNA or gDNA derived from T cells, B-cell-depleted T cells, or PBMCs.

As processed by the authors: Reference gene primers were amplified, and this amplification served to estimate nucleated cell counts. Data came from immunoSEQ multiplex PCR; TCRdb stores just in-frame clones and leaves some out. V and J calls and clone size come straight from that table; D and trimming were deduced from the DNA. The profile covers fewer than 350,000 clones, with 70% to 90% appearing a single time and roughly 2.1% taken by the ten largest. As regards this clone: Other DNA sequences in this specimen translate into the identical CDR3.

The germline V gene has CDR1 MNHEY and CDR2 SVGAGI. The CDR3 has 13 residues. Trimming shortened V by 0 bases and J by 3 bases, and 5 bases separated the two germline ends. This chain uses TRBV6-5 with TRBJ1-1; D ambiguous. The receptor was derived from a woman under 40 who had recovered from COVID-19. Sequenced input: peripheral blood. The CDR3: CASSYSRDTEAFF. The CDR3 coding sequence is TGTGCCAGCAGTTACTCCCGGGACACTGAAGCTTTCTTT.